A single sample gave rise to the 21 T cell receptor beta chains below, sequenced in a study of molecular identifiers for immune sequencing clone quantification. TCRdb re-called the PCR reads through MiXCR, storing one row per CDR3 protein. The sample contains a few hundred thousand distinct CDR3 sequences, over 20% of which appear only once. Sequences were obtained from naive CD8+ T cells from blood, with Jurkat cell RNA spiked in. Specified subset: FACS-sorted CD8+CD4-CCR7+CD45RA+ naive T cells. All receptors derive from a human donor in good health. Some libraries in this study had Jurkat cell RNA spiked in.

This clonotype was counted at least ten times. The chain employs TRBV5-6 and TRBJ2-5; D remains unclear. Germline assignment: CDR1 SGHDT and CDR2 YYEEEE. The V end lost 4 bases, the J end lost 1 base, and 17 bases lay between the germline ends. The CDR3 extends over 16 amino acids. CDR3 bases: TGTGCCAGCAGCCCCTCGTCCAGCGATCCCCAAGAGACCCAGTACTTC. It translates to CASSPSSSDPQETQYF.

This clonotype was seen repeatedly, ten times or more. This chain links TRBV5-4 with TRBJ1-1; D not resolved. Germline CDR1 is SGHNT and CDR2 is YYREEE (reference sequence). The V end lost 3 bases, the J end lost 2 bases, and 14 bases lay between the germline ends. The CDR3 is made up of 15 amino acids. CDR3 coding DNA: TGTGCCAGCAGCTATGCACCGGCAGATAACACTGAAGCTTTCTTT. This sequence encodes CASSYAPADNTEAFF.

This clonotype has a handful of counts. The V call is TRBV5-8, the J call TRBJ1-2; D is perhaps TRBD1 (5 bases). Germline V gives CDR1 SGHTS, CDR2 YDEGEE. The CDR3 totals 13 residues. V lost 5 bases and J 3 bases, leaving 11 bases between the germline ends. The CDR3 protein is CASSSRGYYGYTF. The DNA of the CDR3 is TGTGCCAGCAGTTCAAGGGGATACTATGGCTACACCTTC.

This clonotype was counted ten times or more. V is TRBV9 and J is TRBJ2-3; weak D call: TRBD2 (5 bases). The V gene's germline CDR1 is SGDLS and CDR2 YYNGEE. CDR3 length: 14 residues. V was trimmed by 1 base and J by 1 base, leaving 7 bases between them. The CDR3 is CASSVLSGTDTQYF. The CDR3 bases are TGTGCCAGCAGCGTACTTAGCGGCACAGATACGCAGTATTTT. Filled out from reference TRBV9 and TRBJ2-3, the complete variable domain reads DSGVTQTPKHLITATGQRVTLRCSPRSGDLSVYWYQQSLDQGLQFLIQYYNGEERAKGNILERFSAQQFPDLHSELNLSSLELGDSALYFCASSVLSGTDTQYFGPGTRLTVL.

This clonotype was recorded many times. V gene TRBV19 combines with J gene TRBJ1-5; tentative D call: TRBD1 (5 bases). Germline CDR1 and CDR2: LNHDA and SQIVND (reference sequence). V shed 6 bases and J shed 8 bases, with 17 bases lying between them. This CDR3 region has 14 residues. CDR3 sequence reads: CASSRGSMSEPQHF. DNA for the CDR3: TGTGCCAGTAGCCGGGGGTCTATGAGCGAGCCCCAGCATTTT.

Notes on this clonotype: A read error may explain this, as a much larger clone is one base away. J is TRBJ2-7 and V is TRBV5-1; D remains unclear. The CDR3 loop spans 14 amino acids. Germline CDR1 and CDR2: SGHRS and YFSETQ. Trimming cost V 5 bases and J 3 bases, with 15 bases left between them. DNA of the CDR3: TGCGCCAGCAGTTCTGTTTCCAGCTTCTACGAGCAGTACTTC. As protein: CASSSVSSFYEQYF.

Note on this clonotype: A read error may explain this, as a much larger clone is one base away. The rearrangement uses TRBV7-9 and TRBJ2-7, with D maybe TRBD1 (5 bases). Germline CDR1 reads SEHNR; CDR2 reads FQNEAQ (reference sequence). CDR3 size: 13 residues. The CDR3 DNA follows: TGTACCAGCAGCTTAGCTGCCAGGGCCGAGCAGTACTTC. Its translation is CTSSLAARAEQYF.

In this sample, this clonotype turned up many times. This sequence joins TRBV2 and TRBJ1-2; 8 positions agree with TRBD1. Germline V lookup: CDR1 SNHLY, CDR2 FYNNEI. The V segment lost 7 bases and the J segment 2 bases; nucleotides outside the gene matches: 3. The CDR3 totals 13 residues. This CDR3 is CASIRTGNYGYTF. DNA for the CDR3: TGTGCCAGCATCAGGACAGGGAACTATGGCTACACCTTC. Full variable domain (rest looked up from reference TRBV2 and TRBJ1-2): EPEVTQTPSHQVTQMGQEVILRCVPISNHLYFYWYRQILGQKVEFLVSFYNNEISEKSEIFDDQFSVERPDGSNFTLKIRSTKLEDSAMYFCASIRTGNYGYTFGSGTRLTVV.

On this clonotype itself: With a much larger clone just one base away, this may be a read error. This chain uses TRBV29-1 with TRBJ1-1; D remains unclear. The CDR3 has 13 residues. V lost 4 bases and J 11 bases, leaving 20 bases between the germline ends. CDR1 is SQVTM, CDR2 ANQGSEA, per germline. CDR3 residues: CSVVPGASAAAFF. As DNA, the CDR3 is TGCAGCGTTGTCCCCGGAGCATCGGCTGCGGCTTTCTTT.

This clonotype was seen more than once but under ten times. This chain joins TRBV27 and TRBJ2-3; 9 nucleotides line up with TRBD2. After removal of 0 bases from V and 0 bases from J, the junction contained 1 base not matched to a gene. Germline CDR1 reads MNHEY; CDR2 reads SMNVEV (reference sequence). The CDR3 covers 16 residues. The CDR3 protein is CASSLSTSGSTDTQYF. CDR3 DNA sequence: TGTGCCAGCAGTTTATCGACTAGCGGTAGCACAGATACGCAGTATTTT.

The sample holds many counts of this clonotype. V is TRBV7-9 and J is TRBJ2-1; D may match TRBD1 or TRBD2 (5 bases each). Germline values: CDR1 SEHNR, CDR2 FQNEAQ (reference sequence). This CDR3 is 18 amino acids long. The ends were cut back, 1 base at V and 5 bases at J, with 21 bases in the middle. DNA for the CDR3: TGTGCCAGCAGCTTAGGGCGAGTCGGCAGGGAGAGGGACAATGAGCAGTTCTTC. This sequence encodes CASSLGRVGRERDNEQFF.

For this clonotype: Possible read error: a much larger clone is one base away. V is TRBV12-3 or TRBV12-4 and J is TRBJ2-7, with D tentatively TRBD1 (6 bases). The CDR3 extends over 16 amino acids. V was trimmed by 3 bases and J by 2 bases, leaving 17 bases between them. As DNA, the CDR3 is TGTGCCAGCAGTTTTATCGGACAGAGTGACACCTACGAGCAGTACTTC. This encodes CASSFIGQSDTYEQYF.

CDR3 nucleotides: TGTGCCAGCAGCGTCACGGGGGCTTTCTCCTACAATGAGCAGTTCTTC. It yields the protein CASSVTGAFSYNEQFF. This chain joins TRBV7-2 and TRBJ2-1; either TRBD1 or TRBD2 may supply D (6 bases each). This CDR3 contains 16 residues. V shed 5 bases and J shed 0 bases, with 14 bases lying between them. CDR1 is SGHTA, CDR2 FQGNSA, per germline.

This chain links TRBV20-1 with TRBJ2-3; TRBD2 matches at 7 bases. Germline-derived CDR1 and CDR2 are DFQATT and SNEGSKA (reference sequence). V dropped 0 bases and J dropped 2; count of bases not matched to a gene: 5. CDR3 length equals 15 residues. In DNA form, the CDR3 reads TGCAGTGCTAGAGACCGAGCGGGACTCACAGATACGCAGTATTTT. Translation: CSARDRAGLTDTQYF.

This clonotype came up many times. The V call is TRBV6-2 or TRBV6-3, the J call TRBJ2-3; D ambiguous. The V gene's germline CDR1 is MNHEY and CDR2 SVGEGT. Trimming left V 2 bases short and J 2 bases short, with 11 bases between. This CDR3 is built from 15 residues. CDR3: CASSYVPANTDTQYF. The CDR3 nucleotides read TGTGCCAGCAGTTACGTTCCAGCTAACACAGATACGCAGTATTTT.

This clonotype was counted a few times. The chain is built from TRBV19 and TRBJ1-5; D is ambiguous. Trimming pared 0 bases from V and 1 base from J, leaving 10 bases between. CDR1 and CDR2 (germline): LNHDA, SQIVND (reference sequence). The CDR3 has 16 amino acids. CDR3 residues: CASSIDSGESNQPQHF. Here the CDR3 DNA reads TGTGCCAGTAGTATAGATTCCGGGGAAAGCAATCAGCCCCAGCATTTT. Full variable domain (outside the CDR3, taken from reference TRBV19 and TRBJ1-5): DGGITQSPKYLFRKEGQNVTLSCEQNLNHDAMYWYRQDPGQGLRLIYYSQIVNDFQKGDIAEGYSVSREKKESFPLTVTSAQKNPTAFYLCASSIDSGESNQPQHFGDGTRLSIL.

A few counts support this clonotype. The chain has TRBV14 and TRBJ2-7; D may be TRBD1 or TRBD2 (5 bases each). Looked up from germline, CDR1 is SGHDN and CDR2 is FVKESK. V lost 5 bases and J lost 2, with 13 bases in between. The CDR3 totals 14 residues. CDR3 in DNA: TGTGCCAGCAGCGAGGGGAGTATCACCTACGAGCAGTACTTC. Protein: CASSEGSITYEQYF.

This clonotype was seen only a few times. The chain joins TRBV30 to TRBJ2-5, with D perhaps TRBD1 or TRBD2 (5 bases each). V lost 4 bases and J lost 2, with 11 bases in between. From germline, CDR1 is GTSNPN and CDR2 SVGIG (reference sequence). The CDR3 loop spans 13 amino acids. CDR3 coding DNA: TGTGCCTGGACCCCGTGGGGGCAAGAGACCCAGTACTTC. It translates to CAWTPWGQETQYF.

Many counts were recorded for this clonotype. V is TRBV28 and J is TRBJ2-7; D perhaps matches TRBD2 (5 bases). V dropped 10 bases and J dropped 3 bases, with 7 bases sitting between them. The CDR3 consists of 10 residues. Germline V gene sequence: CDR1 MDHEN, CDR2 SYDVKM. CDR3 protein: CATGDYEQYF. Here the CDR3 DNA reads TGTGCCACCGGGGACTACGAGCAGTACTTC.

This clonotype came up many times. V and J are TRBV5-6 and TRBJ2-7; 7 bases are shared with TRBD1. CDR3 length: 15 residues. Trimming cost V 2 bases and J 3 bases; bases outside gene matches: 8. The germline gives CDR1 SGHDT, CDR2 YYEEEE. In nucleotides, the CDR3 is TGTGCCAGCAGCTTACCGGGACAGCTCAACTACGAGCAGTACTTC. This translates into CASSLPGQLNYEQYF.

This clonotype has more than one count but fewer than ten. This chain joins TRBV6-5 and TRBJ2-1, with 8 bases fitting TRBD2. This CDR3 is built from 18 residues. Per germline, CDR1 MNHEY and CDR2 SVGAGI. V was pared by 2 bases and J by 5 bases, with 14 bases of the junction left unmatched. For the CDR3, the DNA is TGTGCCAGCAGTTACGACTTAAGCGGGAGCAGCAGGGACAATGAGCAGTTCTTC. It specifies CASSYDLSGSSRDNEQFF.